The 5 T cell receptor beta chains below come from one sample, sequenced in a study of blood T cell repertoires in COVID-19. TCRdb's table, derived via immunoSEQ multiplex PCR, lists solely in-frame clones and lacks some. The table has some 150,000 clones, approximately 90% seen once. Sequenced material: peripheral blood. Receptors originate from a woman aged 55-75 years who had recovered from COVID-19.

The rearrangement uses TRBV6-6 and TRBJ1-1; 8 bases map to TRBD1. The CDR3 covers 15 residues. Germline V gene lookup returns CDR1 MNHNY and CDR2 SVGAGI (reference sequence). V shed 6 bases and J 1 base; nucleotides not matched to a gene: 7. CDR3 amino acids: CASSPQGAGNTEAFF. Written as DNA, the CDR3 is TGTGCCAGCAGCCCCCAGGGGGCCGGGAACACTGAAGCTTTCTTT.

This clone was observed once. The chain recombines TRBV6-2 or TRBV6-3 with TRBJ2-7, with TRBD2 matching 13 bases. V shed 2 bases and J 6 bases; nucleotides not matched to a gene: 1. Germline loops: CDR1 MNHEY, CDR2 SVGEGT. The CDR3 length is 14 residues. DNA of the CDR3: TGTGCCAGCAGTTACGGACTAGCGGGGGTCGAGCAGTACTTC. Translation: CASSYGLAGVEQYF.

The rearrangement joins TRBV5-1 to TRBJ1-5; possible D gene TRBD1, 6 bases. Germline-derived CDR1 and CDR2 are SGHRS and YFSETQ. With 6 bases removed from V and 0 bases from J, the gap between germline ends came to 13 bases. The CDR3 spans 15 residues. CDR3 coding DNA: TGCGCCAGCAAAGCAGGGGATAATAGCAATCAGCCCCAGCATTTT. Its protein is CASKAGDNSNQPQHF.

The chain has TRBV10-3 and TRBJ2-7, with 8 bases fitting TRBD2. Germline V gives CDR1 ENHRY, CDR2 SYGVKD. This CDR3 has 13 amino acids. Trimming removed 6 bases from V and 6 bases from J; junction bases left unmatched: 7. This CDR3 is CAISGGAVSEQYF. The CDR3 DNA is TGTGCCATCAGCGGGGGGGCGGTAAGCGAGCAGTACTTC.

V gene TRBV18 combines with J gene TRBJ1-6; D unresolved. CDR1 KGHSH and CDR2 LQKENI come from the germline V gene. The CDR3 extends over 17 amino acids. With 3 bases removed from V and 9 bases from J, the gap between germline ends came to 21 bases. The CDR3 reads CASSPLGGSPNSSPLHF. CDR3 nucleotide sequence: TGTGCCAGCTCACCCCTTGGCGGGTCCCCAAACTCTTCACCCCTCCACTTT. The variable domain in full, with the rest retrieved from reference TRBV18 and TRBJ1-6, is NAGVMQNPRHLVRRRGQEARLRCSPMKGHSHVYWYRQLPEEGLKFMVYLQKENIIDESGMPKERFSAEFPKEGPSILRIQQVVRGDSAAYFCASSPLGGSPNSSPLHFGNGTRLTVT.